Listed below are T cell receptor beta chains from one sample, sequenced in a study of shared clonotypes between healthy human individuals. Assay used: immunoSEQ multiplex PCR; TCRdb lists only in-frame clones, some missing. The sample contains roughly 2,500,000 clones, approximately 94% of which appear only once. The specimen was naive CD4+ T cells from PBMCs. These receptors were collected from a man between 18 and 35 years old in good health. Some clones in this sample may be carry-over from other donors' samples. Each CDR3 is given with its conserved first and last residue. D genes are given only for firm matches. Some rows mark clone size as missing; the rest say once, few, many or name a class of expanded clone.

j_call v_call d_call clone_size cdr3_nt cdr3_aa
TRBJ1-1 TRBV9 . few TGTGCCAGCAGCATGTCGGGGTGGGACACTGAAGCTTTCTTT CASSMSGWDTEAFF
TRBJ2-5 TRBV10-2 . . TGCGCCAGCAGTGAGTCGAGGACAGTACAAGAGACCCAGTACTTC CASSESRTVQETQYF
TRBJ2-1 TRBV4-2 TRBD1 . TGTGCCAGCAGCCGAGGGGACAGGGAAAATGAGCAGTTCTTC CASSRGDRENEQFF
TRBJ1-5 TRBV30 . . TGTGCCTGGAGCAAATGGGCAGACAATCAGCCCCAGCATTTT CAWSKWADNQPQHF
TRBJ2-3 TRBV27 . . TGTGCCAGCAGAAAGGACTATAGCACAGATACGCAGTATTTT CASRKDYSTDTQYF
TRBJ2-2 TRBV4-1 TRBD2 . TGCGCCAGCAGCCAAGTTCGGACTAGCGGGAGGAACACCGGGGAGCTGTTTTTT CASSQVRTSGRNTGELFF
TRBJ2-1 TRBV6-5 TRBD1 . TGTGCCAGCAGAGGGGCCGGGACAGGGCTCAATGAGCAGTTCTTC CASRGAGTGLNEQFF
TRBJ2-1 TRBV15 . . TGTGCCACCAGCACGTCGGCGGGCCGAGAGCAGTTCTTC CATSTSAGREQFF
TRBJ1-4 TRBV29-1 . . TGCAGCGTTGAGCCGGGGAGGGGAGGAGAAAAACTGTTTTTT CSVEPGRGGEKLFF
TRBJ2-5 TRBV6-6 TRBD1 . TGTGCCAGCAGTTACCCCGGACAGGGACACCAAGAGACCCAGTACTTC CASSYPGQGHQETQYF
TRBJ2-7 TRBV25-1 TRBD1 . TGTGCCAGCAGTGATCCCGGGACAGGGGCTTACGAGCAGTACTTC CASSDPGTGAYEQYF
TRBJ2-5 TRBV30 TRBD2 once TGTGCCGGTGGGGAGGCGGGAGGGTTCGCGGAGACCCAGTACTTC CAGGEAGGFAETQYF
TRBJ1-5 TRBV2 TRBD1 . TGTGCCAGCAGCTTTACCGGGACAGATAGTCAGCCCCAGCATTTT CASSFTGTDSQPQHF
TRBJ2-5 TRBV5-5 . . TGTGCCAGCAGCTTGTGGGGGGCTGTGACCCAGTACTTC CASSLWGAVTQYF
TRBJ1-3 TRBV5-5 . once TGTGCCAGCAGCTCCCTCCCTCGGATGTCGTCTGGAAACACCATATATTTT CASSSLPRMSSGNTIYF
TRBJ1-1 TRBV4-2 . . TGTGCCAGCAGCCTTAGGGTTGACAGGAGCAGATTTAGGGACACTGAAGCTTTCTTT CASSLRVDRSRFRDTEAFF
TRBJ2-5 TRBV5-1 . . TGCGCCAGCAGCTTGGGCCTATCCCAAGAGACCCAGTACTTC CASSLGLSQETQYF
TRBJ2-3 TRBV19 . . TGTGCCAGTAGTATAGATAGAGGGGATACGCAGTATTTT CASSIDRGDTQYF
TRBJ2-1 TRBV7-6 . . TGTGCCAGCAGCTCGACCCCGGACAGCTACAATGAGCAGTTCTTC CASSSTPDSYNEQFF
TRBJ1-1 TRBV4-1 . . TGCGCCAGCAGCCAAGCTGGAGCTAACACTGAAGCTTTCTTT CASSQAGANTEAFF
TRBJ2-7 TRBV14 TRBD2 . TGTGCCAGCAGCCAGAAACCGGGACTACCCCGCTCCTACGAGCAGTACTTC CASSQKPGLPRSYEQYF
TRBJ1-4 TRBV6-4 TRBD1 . TGTGCCAGCAGTGCAACAGGGGGGGTGAATGAAAAACTGTTTTTT CASSATGGVNEKLFF
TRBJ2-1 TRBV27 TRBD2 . TGTGCCAGCAGCATCCTTAGCGGGGCAACCTACAATGAGCAGTTCTTC CASSILSGATYNEQFF
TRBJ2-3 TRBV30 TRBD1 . TGTGCTGAAGAGGGGGCCTCAGATACGCAGTATTTT CAEEGASDTQYF
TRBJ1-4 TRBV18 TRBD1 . TGTGCCAGCTCACCAGGGACAGCAACTAATGAAAAACTGTTTTTT CASSPGTATNEKLFF
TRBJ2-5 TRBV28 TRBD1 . TGTGCCAGCAGTCCGGGACAGAGCCAAGAGACCCAGTACTTC CASSPGQSQETQYF
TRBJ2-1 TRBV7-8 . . TGTGCCAGCAGCCCTCTAGTTTCGGGCGAGCAGTTCTTC CASSPLVSGEQFF
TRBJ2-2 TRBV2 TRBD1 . TGTGCCAGCAGTGAAATGGGGACAGCCTGGGGCACCGGGGAGCTGTTTTTT CASSEMGTAWGTGELFF
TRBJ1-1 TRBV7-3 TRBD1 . TGTGCCAGCAGCTCTCAGGGGGTCGCTGGCACTGAAGCTTTCTTT CASSSQGVAGTEAFF
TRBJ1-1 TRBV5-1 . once TGCGCCAGCAGCTTGGTTCACACGAACACTGAAGCTTTCTTT CASSLVHTNTEAFF
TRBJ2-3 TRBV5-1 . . TGCGCCAGCAGCTTGGGGACAATAAGCACAGATACGCAGTATTTT CASSLGTISTDTQYF
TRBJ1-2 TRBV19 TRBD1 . TGTGCCAGTAGTAAGGGGGCTCAGAATGGCTACACCTTC CASSKGAQNGYTF
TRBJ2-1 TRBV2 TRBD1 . TGTGCCAGCAGCGCGAGAGGGGGCAGCTCCTACAATGAGCAGTTCTTC CASSARGGSSYNEQFF
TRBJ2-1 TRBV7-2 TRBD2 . TGTGCCAGCAGCCGGGTTAGCGGGAGGAACAATGAGCAGTTCTTC CASSRVSGRNNEQFF
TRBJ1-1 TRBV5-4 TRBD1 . TGTGCCAGCGGTTCGCAGGGGGCCACTGAAGCTTTCTTT CASGSQGATEAFF
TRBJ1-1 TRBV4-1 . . TGCGCCAGCAGCCCTCAGGGAGACACTGAAGCTTTCTTT CASSPQGDTEAFF
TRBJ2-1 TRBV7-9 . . TGTGCCAGCAGCCCGCAAGGGGTGCCGAGCAAGTTCTTC CASSPQGVPSKFF
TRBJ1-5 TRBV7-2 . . TGTGCCAGCAGCTTAGATCGGGGTCAGCCCCAGCATTTT CASSLDRGQPQHF
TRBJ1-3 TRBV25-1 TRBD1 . TGTGCCAGCAGTGACCGGACAGGGACTGCCTGGGGCACCATATATTTT CASSDRTGTAWGTIYF
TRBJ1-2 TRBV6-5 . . TGTGCCAGCAGTTACTCGAAGGTCCCTTTCGGCTACACCTTC CASSYSKVPFGYTF
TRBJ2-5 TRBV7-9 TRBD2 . TGTGCCAGCAGCCCACTAGCGGGTTGGTACCAAGAGACCCAGTACTTC CASSPLAGWYQETQYF
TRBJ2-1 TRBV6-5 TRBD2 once TGTGCCAGCAGCCGCTCTAGCGGTGAGCAGTTCTTC CASSRSSGEQFF
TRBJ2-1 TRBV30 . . TGTGCCGGAAGTAGGACACCCCTGGTCAATGAGCAGTTCTTC CAGSRTPLVNEQFF
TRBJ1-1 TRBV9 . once TGTGCCAGCAGCGTAACCATGAACACTGAAGCTTTCTTT CASSVTMNTEAFF
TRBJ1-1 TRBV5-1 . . TGCGCCAGCACGGACAGCATGAACACTGAAGCTTTCTTT CASTDSMNTEAFF
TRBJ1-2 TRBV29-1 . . TGCAGCGTTGAAGAGGGCTATGGCTACACCTTC CSVEEGYGYTF
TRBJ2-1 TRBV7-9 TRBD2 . TGTGCCAGCAGCTTAGCATCGCCTAGCGGGAGCTATGAGCAGTTCTTC CASSLASPSGSYEQFF
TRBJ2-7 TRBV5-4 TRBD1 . TGTGCCAGCAGCTTCGATCCAGGGGGTTTGGCCTACGAGCAGTACTTC CASSFDPGGLAYEQYF
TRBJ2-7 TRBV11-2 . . TGTGCCAGCAGCTCCCAGGGATACGAGCAGTACTTC CASSSQGYEQYF
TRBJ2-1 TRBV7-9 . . TGTGCCAGCAGCCCTAGGGAAACATACAATGAGCAGTTCTTC CASSPRETYNEQFF
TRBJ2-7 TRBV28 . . TGTGCCAGCAGGAGGGGGGTTTCCTACGAGCAGTACTTC CASRRGVSYEQYF
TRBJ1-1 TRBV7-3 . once TGTGCCAGCAGCTTAAGGGAAGACACTGAAGCTTTCTTT CASSLREDTEAFF